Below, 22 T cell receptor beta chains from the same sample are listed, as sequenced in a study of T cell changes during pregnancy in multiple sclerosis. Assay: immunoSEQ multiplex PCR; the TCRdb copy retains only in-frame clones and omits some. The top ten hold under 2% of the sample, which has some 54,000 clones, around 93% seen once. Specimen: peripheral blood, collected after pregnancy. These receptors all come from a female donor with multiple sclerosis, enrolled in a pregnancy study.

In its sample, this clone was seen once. DNA for the CDR3: TGTGCCAGCAGCTTAGCAGGGGTCAATCAGCCCCAGCATTTT. Protein: CASSLAGVNQPQHF. V usage is TRBV7-2 and J usage is TRBJ1-5; D is perhaps TRBD1 (5 bases). The CDR3 has 14 amino acids. The V end was cut by 0 bases, the J end by 3 bases, with 6 bases between. Germline V gene data show CDR1 as SGHTA and CDR2 as FQGNSA.

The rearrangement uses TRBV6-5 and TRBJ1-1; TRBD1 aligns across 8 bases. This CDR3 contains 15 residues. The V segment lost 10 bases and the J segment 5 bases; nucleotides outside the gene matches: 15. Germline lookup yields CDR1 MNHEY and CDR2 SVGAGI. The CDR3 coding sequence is TGTGCCACCCAACCTTTCCAGGGGGCGCAAACTGAAGCTTTCTTT. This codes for CATQPFQGAQTEAFF.

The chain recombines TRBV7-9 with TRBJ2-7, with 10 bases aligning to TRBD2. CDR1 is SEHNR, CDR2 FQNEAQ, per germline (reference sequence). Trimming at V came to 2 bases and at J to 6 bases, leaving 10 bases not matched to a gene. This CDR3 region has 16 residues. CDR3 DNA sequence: TGTGCCAGCAGCTTAACAGGAGGGCTAGCGGGAGTCGAGCAGTACTTC. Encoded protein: CASSLTGGLAGVEQYF.

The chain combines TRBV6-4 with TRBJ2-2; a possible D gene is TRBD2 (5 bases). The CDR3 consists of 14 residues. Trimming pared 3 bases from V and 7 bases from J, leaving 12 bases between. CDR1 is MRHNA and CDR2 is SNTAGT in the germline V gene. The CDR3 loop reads CASSESGSGGELFF. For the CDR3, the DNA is TGTGCCAGCAGTGAGTCTGGGAGTGGCGGGGAGCTGTTTTTT.

The CDR3 DNA follows: TGTGCCAGCAGCCTCGGACTAGACTACAATGAGCAGTTCTTC. Encoded protein: CASSLGLDYNEQFF. The gene calls are TRBV7-9 and TRBJ2-1, with 7 positions matching TRBD2. Germline V CDR1 and CDR2: SEHNR, FQNEAQ (reference sequence). Trimming cost V 5 bases and J 3 bases; bases outside gene matches: 4. CDR3 size: 14 residues.

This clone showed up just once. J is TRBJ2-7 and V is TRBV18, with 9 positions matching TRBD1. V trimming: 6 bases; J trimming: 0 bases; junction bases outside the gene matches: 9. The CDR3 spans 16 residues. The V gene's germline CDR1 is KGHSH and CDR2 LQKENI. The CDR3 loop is CASSPSTGGLSYEQYF. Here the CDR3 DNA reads TGTGCCAGCTCCCCCTCAACAGGGGGCCTCTCCTACGAGCAGTACTTC.

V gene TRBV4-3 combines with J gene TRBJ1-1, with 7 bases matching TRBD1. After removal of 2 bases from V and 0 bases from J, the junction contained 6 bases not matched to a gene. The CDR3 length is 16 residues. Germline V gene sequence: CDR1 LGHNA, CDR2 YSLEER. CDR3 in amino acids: CASSQSPGGLNTEAFF. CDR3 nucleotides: TGCGCCAGCAGCCAAAGTCCAGGGGGACTGAACACTGAAGCTTTCTTT.

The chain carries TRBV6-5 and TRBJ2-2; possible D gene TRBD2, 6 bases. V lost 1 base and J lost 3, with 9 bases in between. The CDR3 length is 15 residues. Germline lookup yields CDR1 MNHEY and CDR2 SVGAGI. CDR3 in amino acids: CASSYYREDTGELFF. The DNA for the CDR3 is TGTGCCAGCAGTTACTATAGGGAGGACACCGGGGAGCTGTTTTTT.

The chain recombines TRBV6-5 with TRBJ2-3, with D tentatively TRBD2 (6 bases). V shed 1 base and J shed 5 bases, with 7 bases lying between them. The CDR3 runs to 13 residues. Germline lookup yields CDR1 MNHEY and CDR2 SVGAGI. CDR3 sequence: CASSYLEGDTQYF. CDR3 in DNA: TGTGCCAGCAGTTACTTGGAGGGAGATACGCAGTATTTT.

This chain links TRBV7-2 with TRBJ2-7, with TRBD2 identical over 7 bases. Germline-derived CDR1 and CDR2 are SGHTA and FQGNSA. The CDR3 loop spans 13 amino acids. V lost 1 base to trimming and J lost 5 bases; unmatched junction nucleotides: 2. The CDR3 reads CASSLVTSDEQYF. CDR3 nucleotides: TGTGCCAGCAGCTTAGTAACTAGCGACGAGCAGTACTTC.

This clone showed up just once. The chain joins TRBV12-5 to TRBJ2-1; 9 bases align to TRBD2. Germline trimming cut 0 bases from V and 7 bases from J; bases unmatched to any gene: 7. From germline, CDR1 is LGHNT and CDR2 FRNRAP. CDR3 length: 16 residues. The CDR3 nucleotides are TGTGCTAGTGGTTTGGTACGAGCGGGAGGTCTAAATGAGCAGTTCTTC. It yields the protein CASGLVRAGGLNEQFF.

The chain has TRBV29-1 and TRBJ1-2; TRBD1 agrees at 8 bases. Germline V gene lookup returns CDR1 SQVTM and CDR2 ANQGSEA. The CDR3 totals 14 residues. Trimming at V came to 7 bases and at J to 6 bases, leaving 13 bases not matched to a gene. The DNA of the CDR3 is TGCAGCGACCATCGACAGGGGAGGGATGATGGCTACACCTTC. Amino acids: CSDHRQGRDDGYTF.

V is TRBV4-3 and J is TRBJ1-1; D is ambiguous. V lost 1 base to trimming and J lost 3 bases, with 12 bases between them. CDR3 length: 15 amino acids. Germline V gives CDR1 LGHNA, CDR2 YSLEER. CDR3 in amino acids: CASSQVIEGDTEAFF. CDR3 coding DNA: TGCGCCAGCAGCCAAGTTATCGAGGGCGACACTGAAGCTTTCTTT.

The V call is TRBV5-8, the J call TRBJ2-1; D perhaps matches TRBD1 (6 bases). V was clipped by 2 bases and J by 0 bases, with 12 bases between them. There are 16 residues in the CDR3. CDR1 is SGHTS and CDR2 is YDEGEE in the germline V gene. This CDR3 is CASSFGGQSSYNEQFF. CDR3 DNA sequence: TGTGCCAGCAGCTTTGGTGGACAGAGCTCCTACAATGAGCAGTTCTTC.

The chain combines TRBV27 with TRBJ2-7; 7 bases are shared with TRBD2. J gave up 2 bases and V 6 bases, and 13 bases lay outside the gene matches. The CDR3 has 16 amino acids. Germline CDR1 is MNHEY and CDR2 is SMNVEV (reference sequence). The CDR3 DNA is TGTGCCAGCAGGCCTCTGGCTAGCGGATATACCTACGAGCAGTACTTC. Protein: CASRPLASGYTYEQYF.

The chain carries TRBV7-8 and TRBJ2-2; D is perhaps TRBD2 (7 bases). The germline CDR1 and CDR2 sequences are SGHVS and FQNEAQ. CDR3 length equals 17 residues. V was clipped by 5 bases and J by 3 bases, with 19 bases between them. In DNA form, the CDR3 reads TGTGCCAGCAGCCCCAGGGCGGGGGCGCGTGACACCGGGGAGCTGTTTTTT. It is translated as CASSPRAGARDTGELFF.

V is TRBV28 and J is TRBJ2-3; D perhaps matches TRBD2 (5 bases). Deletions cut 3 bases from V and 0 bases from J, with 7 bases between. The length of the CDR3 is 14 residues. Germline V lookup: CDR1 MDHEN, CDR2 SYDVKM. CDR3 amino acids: CASSLDFSTDTQYF. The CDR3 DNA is TGTGCCAGCAGTTTGGACTTTAGCACAGATACGCAGTATTTT.

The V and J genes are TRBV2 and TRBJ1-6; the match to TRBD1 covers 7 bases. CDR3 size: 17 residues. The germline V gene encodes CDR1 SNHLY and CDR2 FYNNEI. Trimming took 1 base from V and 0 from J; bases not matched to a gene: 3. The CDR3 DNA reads TGTGCCAGCAGTGAAGTTGGGACAGTCTCCTATAATTCACCCCTCCACTTT. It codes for CASSEVGTVSYNSPLHF.

In DNA, the CDR3 is TGTGCCAGCAGCTCTAAGGCAACTAGCTTTTTCGACAATGAGCAGTTCTTC. This sequence encodes CASSSKATSFFDNEQFF. The V gene is TRBV7-3, the J gene TRBJ2-1; D may be TRBD2 (6 bases). The ends were cut back, 4 bases at V and 5 bases at J, with 21 bases in the middle. Germline V gene lookup returns CDR1 SGHTA and CDR2 FQGTGA. The CDR3 has 17 amino acids.

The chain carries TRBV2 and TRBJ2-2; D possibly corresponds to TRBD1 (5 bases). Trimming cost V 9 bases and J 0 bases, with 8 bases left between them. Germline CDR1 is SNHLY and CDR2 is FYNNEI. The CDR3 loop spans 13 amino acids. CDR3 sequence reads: CARDTPNTGELFF. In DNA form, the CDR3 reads TGTGCCAGGGACACCCCGAACACCGGGGAGCTGTTTTTT.

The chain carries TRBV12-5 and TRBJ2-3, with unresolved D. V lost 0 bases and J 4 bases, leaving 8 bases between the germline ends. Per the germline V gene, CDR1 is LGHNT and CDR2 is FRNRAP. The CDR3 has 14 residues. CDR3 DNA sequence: TGTGCTAGTGGTTTGGTACTCTGGTCAGATACGCAGTATTTT. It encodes CASGLVLWSDTQYF.

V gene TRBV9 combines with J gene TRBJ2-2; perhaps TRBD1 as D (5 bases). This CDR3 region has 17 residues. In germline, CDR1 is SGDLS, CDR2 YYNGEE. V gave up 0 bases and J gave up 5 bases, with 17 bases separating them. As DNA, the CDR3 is TGTGCCAGCAGCGTAGCTACTCGGACACTACCTACCGGGGAGCTGTTTTTT. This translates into CASSVATRTLPTGELFF.